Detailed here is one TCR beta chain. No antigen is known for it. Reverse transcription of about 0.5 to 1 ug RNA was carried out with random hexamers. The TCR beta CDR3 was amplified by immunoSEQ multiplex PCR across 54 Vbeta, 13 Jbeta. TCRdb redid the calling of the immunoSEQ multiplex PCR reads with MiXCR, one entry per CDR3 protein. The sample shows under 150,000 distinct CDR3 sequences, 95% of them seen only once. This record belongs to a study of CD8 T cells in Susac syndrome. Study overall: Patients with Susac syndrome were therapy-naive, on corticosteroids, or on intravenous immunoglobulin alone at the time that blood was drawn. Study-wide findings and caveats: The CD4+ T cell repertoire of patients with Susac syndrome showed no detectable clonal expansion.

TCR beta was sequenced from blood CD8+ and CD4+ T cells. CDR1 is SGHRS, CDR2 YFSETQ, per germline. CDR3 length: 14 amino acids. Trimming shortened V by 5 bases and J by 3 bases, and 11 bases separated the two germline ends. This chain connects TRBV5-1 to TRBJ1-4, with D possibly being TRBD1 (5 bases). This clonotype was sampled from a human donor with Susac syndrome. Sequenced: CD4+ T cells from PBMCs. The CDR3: CASSWDGSNEKLFF. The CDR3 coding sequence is TGCGCCAGCAGTTGGGACGGGTCTAATGAAAAACTGTTTTTT.